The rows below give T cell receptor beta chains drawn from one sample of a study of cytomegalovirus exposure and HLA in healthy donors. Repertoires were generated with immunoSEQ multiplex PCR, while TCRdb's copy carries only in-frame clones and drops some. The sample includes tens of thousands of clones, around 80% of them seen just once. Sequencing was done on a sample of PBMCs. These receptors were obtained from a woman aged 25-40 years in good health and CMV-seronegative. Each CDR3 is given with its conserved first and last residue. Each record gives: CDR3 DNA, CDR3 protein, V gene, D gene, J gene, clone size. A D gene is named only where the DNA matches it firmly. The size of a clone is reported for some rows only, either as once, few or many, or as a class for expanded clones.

cdr3_nt: TGTGCCTGGACGAAGAACAGGGAGCGAGGCTACACCTTC
cdr3_aa: CAWTKNRERGYTF
v_call: TRBV30
d_call: NA
j_call: TRBJ1-2
clone_size: NA

cdr3_nt: TGCGCCAGCAGCCAAGTCGATATGGGCTTCAGCTCCTACAATGAGCAGTTCTTC
cdr3_aa: CASSQVDMGFSSYNEQFF
v_call: TRBV4-1
d_call: NA
j_call: TRBJ2-1
clone_size: NA

cdr3_nt: TGTGCCAGCAGCCAAACAGGGGGGGATCAGCCCCAGCATTTT
cdr3_aa: CASSQTGGDQPQHF
v_call: TRBV7-9
d_call: TRBD1
j_call: TRBJ1-5
clone_size: NA

cdr3_nt: TGCGCCAGCAGCTTGGACAGGTTGGGAGGGACAGGGGTTTACGAGCAGTACTTC
cdr3_aa: CASSLDRLGGTGVYEQYF
v_call: TRBV5-1
d_call: TRBD1
j_call: TRBJ2-7
clone_size: NA

cdr3_nt: TGTGCCAGCAGTGAAGCCGGGGTAGCCTATGGCTACACCTTC
cdr3_aa: CASSEAGVAYGYTF
v_call: TRBV6-1
d_call: NA
j_call: TRBJ1-2
clone_size: NA

cdr3_nt: TGTGCCAGCAGCAAAAGCCCCTCCGGTACAGAGCCTAAAGCTTTCTTT
cdr3_aa: CASSKSPSGTEPKAFF
v_call: TRBV21-1
d_call: NA
j_call: TRBJ1-1
clone_size: NA

cdr3_nt: TGTGCCAGCAGCCTCCTAGCGGGGGGGCCAGGCAATGAGCAGTTCTTC
cdr3_aa: CASSLLAGGPGNEQFF
v_call: TRBV2
d_call: TRBD2
j_call: TRBJ2-1
clone_size: NA

cdr3_nt: TGTGCCAGCAGCTTGGACTTCTACGAGCAGTACTTC
cdr3_aa: CASSLDFYEQYF
v_call: TRBV5-4
d_call: NA
j_call: TRBJ2-7
clone_size: NA

cdr3_nt: TGTGCCAGCAGCTTTTTAGCGGGGGTTCTCAATGAGCAGTTCTTC
cdr3_aa: CASSFLAGVLNEQFF
v_call: TRBV7-2
d_call: TRBD2
j_call: TRBJ2-1
clone_size: NA

cdr3_nt: TGTGCCAGCAGTCCCGTGGCGGGGGTAGACACTGAAGCTTTCTTT
cdr3_aa: CASSPVAGVDTEAFF
v_call: TRBV7-9
d_call: NA
j_call: TRBJ1-1
clone_size: NA

cdr3_nt: TGTGCCAGCAGCTTAGCGGGCCGGACAGGGCTTAACACTGAAGCTTTCTTT
cdr3_aa: CASSLAGRTGLNTEAFF
v_call: TRBV11-2
d_call: TRBD1
j_call: TRBJ1-1
clone_size: NA

cdr3_nt: TGTGCCAGCAGCCCGGGACAGATGAACACTGAAGCTTTCTTT
cdr3_aa: CASSPGQMNTEAFF
v_call: TRBV9
d_call: TRBD1
j_call: TRBJ1-1
clone_size: NA

cdr3_nt: TGTGCCTGGAGGCCTCGGAGCGGGGTCCAAGAGACCCAGTACTTC
cdr3_aa: CAWRPRSGVQETQYF
v_call: TRBV30
d_call: TRBD2
j_call: TRBJ2-5
clone_size: NA

cdr3_nt: TGTGCCAGTACCATTAGTAATCAGCCCCAGCATTTT
cdr3_aa: CASTISNQPQHF
v_call: TRBV19
d_call: NA
j_call: TRBJ1-5
clone_size: NA

cdr3_nt: TGTGCCAGCAATCTCCAGCCCCAGCATTTT
cdr3_aa: CASNLQPQHF
v_call: TRBV28
d_call: NA
j_call: TRBJ1-5
clone_size: NA

cdr3_nt: TGCGCCAGTTCCAAGGTGGGGACATTTCAGGTGGGTAGGAACACTGAAGCTTTCTTT
cdr3_aa: CASSKVGTFQVGRNTEAFF
v_call: TRBV10-2
d_call: NA
j_call: TRBJ1-1
clone_size: NA

cdr3_nt: TGTGCCAGCAGCTTTGACTCCACAGATACGCAGTATTTT
cdr3_aa: CASSFDSTDTQYF
v_call: TRBV5-4
d_call: NA
j_call: TRBJ2-3
clone_size: NA

cdr3_nt: TGTGCCAGCTCTACCGAGACAGGAACCAATCAGCCCCAGCATTTT
cdr3_aa: CASSTETGTNQPQHF
v_call: TRBV2
d_call: NA
j_call: TRBJ1-5
clone_size: once

cdr3_nt: TGCGCCAGCAGCTTGGCGACTAGCGGGGCTAGCACAGATACGCAGTATTTT
cdr3_aa: CASSLATSGASTDTQYF
v_call: TRBV5-1
d_call: TRBD2
j_call: TRBJ2-3
clone_size: NA

cdr3_nt: TGTGCCTGGACCCCAGGAGGCGGCCAGCCCCAGCATTTT
cdr3_aa: CAWTPGGGQPQHF
v_call: TRBV30
d_call: NA
j_call: TRBJ1-5
clone_size: NA

cdr3_nt: TGTGCCAGCAGCCCAGACCTCTTGCGGCGGGAGACCCAGTACTTC
cdr3_aa: CASSPDLLRRETQYF
v_call: TRBV11-2
d_call: NA
j_call: TRBJ2-5
clone_size: few

cdr3_nt: TGTGCCAGCAGTTACCAGGGCAGGCCCACTAACTATGGCTACACCTTC
cdr3_aa: CASSYQGRPTNYGYTF
v_call: TRBV6-5
d_call: NA
j_call: TRBJ1-2
clone_size: NA

cdr3_nt: TGTGCCAGCAGGGGGACAGAGAACACTGAAGCTTTCTTT
cdr3_aa: CASRGTENTEAFF
v_call: TRBV7-2
d_call: TRBD1
j_call: TRBJ1-1
clone_size: NA

cdr3_nt: TGTGCCAGTAGTATAACGTCGGGAGATACGCAGTATTTT
cdr3_aa: CASSITSGDTQYF
v_call: TRBV19
d_call: NA
j_call: TRBJ2-3
clone_size: NA

cdr3_nt: TGTGCCAGCAGTTACTGGGGCAGGGACACCGGGGAGCTGTTTTTT
cdr3_aa: CASSYWGRDTGELFF
v_call: TRBV6-6
d_call: NA
j_call: TRBJ2-2
clone_size: NA

cdr3_nt: TGTGCCAGCAGCTTAAAGACGGGTGGGGCCAACGTCCTGACTTTC
cdr3_aa: CASSLKTGGANVLTF
v_call: TRBV7-2
d_call: NA
j_call: TRBJ2-6
clone_size: NA